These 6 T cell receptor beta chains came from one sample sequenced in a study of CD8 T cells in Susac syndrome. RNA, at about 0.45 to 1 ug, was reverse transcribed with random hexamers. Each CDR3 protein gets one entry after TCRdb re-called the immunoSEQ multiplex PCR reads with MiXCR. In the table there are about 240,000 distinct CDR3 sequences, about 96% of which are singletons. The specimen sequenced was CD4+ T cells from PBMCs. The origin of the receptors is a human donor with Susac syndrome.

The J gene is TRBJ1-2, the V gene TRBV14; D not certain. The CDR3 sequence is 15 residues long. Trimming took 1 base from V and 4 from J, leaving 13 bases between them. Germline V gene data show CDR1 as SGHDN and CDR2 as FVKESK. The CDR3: CASSQAGQPPYGYTF. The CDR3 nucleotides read TGTGCCAGCAGCCAAGCTGGGCAGCCCCCCTATGGCTACACCTTC. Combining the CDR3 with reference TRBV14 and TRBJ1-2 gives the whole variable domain EAGVTQFPSHSVIEKGQTVTLRCDPISGHDNLYWYRRVMGKEIKFLLHFVKESKQDESGMPNNRFLAERTGGTYSTLKVQPAELEDSGVYFCASSQAGQPPYGYTFGSGTRLTVV.

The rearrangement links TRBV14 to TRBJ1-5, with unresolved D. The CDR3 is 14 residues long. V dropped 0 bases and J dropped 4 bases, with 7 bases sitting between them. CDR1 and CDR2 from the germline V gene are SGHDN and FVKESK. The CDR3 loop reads CASSQEGRNQPQHF. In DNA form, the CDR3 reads TGTGCCAGCAGCCAAGAGGGTAGGAATCAGCCCCAGCATTTT.

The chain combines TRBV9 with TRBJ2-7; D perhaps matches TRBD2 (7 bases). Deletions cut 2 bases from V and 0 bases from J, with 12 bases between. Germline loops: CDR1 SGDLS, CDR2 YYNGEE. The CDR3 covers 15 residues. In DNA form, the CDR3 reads TGTGCCAGCAGCGTGGGGGGGCTCCTCTCCTACGAGCAGTACTTC. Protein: CASSVGGLLSYEQYF.

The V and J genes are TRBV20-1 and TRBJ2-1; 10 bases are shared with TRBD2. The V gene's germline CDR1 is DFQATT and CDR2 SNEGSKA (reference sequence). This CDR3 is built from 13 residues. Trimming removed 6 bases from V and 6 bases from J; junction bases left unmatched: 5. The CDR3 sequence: CSARTSGSNEQFF. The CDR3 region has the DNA TGCAGTGCGAGGACTAGCGGTAGCAATGAGCAGTTCTTC.

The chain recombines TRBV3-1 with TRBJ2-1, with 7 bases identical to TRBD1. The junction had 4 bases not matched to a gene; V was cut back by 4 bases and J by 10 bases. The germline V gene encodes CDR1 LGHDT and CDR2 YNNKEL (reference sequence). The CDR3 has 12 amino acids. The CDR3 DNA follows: TGTGCCAGCAGCCCCCGACAGGGAGAGCAGTTCTTC. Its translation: CASSPRQGEQFF.

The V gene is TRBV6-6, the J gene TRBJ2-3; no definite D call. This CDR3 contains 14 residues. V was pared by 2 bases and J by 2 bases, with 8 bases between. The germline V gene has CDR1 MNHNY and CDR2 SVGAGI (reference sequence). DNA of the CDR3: TGTGCCAGCAGTTACCGTGCGGCCACAGATACGCAGTATTTT. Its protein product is CASSYRAATDTQYF.